These T cell receptor beta chains were read from a single sample in a study of blood T cell repertoires in COVID-19. Some clones are missing from TCRdb's copy, which holds only in-frame ones; the method was immunoSEQ multiplex PCR. This sample carries 65,000 to 100,000 clones, 89% of them seen once, and the ten largest clones take roughly 8.9%. The sequenced sample consisted of peripheral blood. Receptors were obtained from a man aged 45-60 years with acute or convalescent COVID-19. The CDR3 runs from the conserved cysteine through the conserved F or W. The order of the fields is D gene, clone size, J gene, V gene, CDR3 protein, CDR3 DNA. D genes are given only for firm matches. The size entry is marked missing in some rows and otherwise reads once, few, many or a size class.

d_gene: TRBD1
abundance: -
j_gene: TRBJ1-6
v_gene: TRBV15
CDR3aa: CATSRTGGVRSSYNSPLHF
CDR3nt: TGTGCCACCAGCAGGACAGGGGGCGTAAGGAGCTCCTATAATTCACCCCTCCACTTT

d_gene: -
abundance: -
j_gene: TRBJ1-1
v_gene: TRBV6-5
CDR3aa: CASTPRRENTEAFF
CDR3nt: TGTGCCAGCACCCCACGGCGGGAGAACACTGAAGCTTTCTTT

d_gene: TRBD1
abundance: -
j_gene: TRBJ1-1
v_gene: TRBV12-5
CDR3aa: CASGLRDRGNTEAFF
CDR3nt: TGTGCTAGTGGCCTACGGGACAGGGGAAATACTGAAGCTTTCTTT

d_gene: TRBD1
abundance: once
j_gene: TRBJ2-5
v_gene: TRBV18
CDR3aa: CASSPPGRGRETQYF
CDR3nt: TGTGCCAGCTCACCACCCGGCAGGGGGAGAGAGACCCAGTACTTC

d_gene: TRBD1
abundance: -
j_gene: TRBJ2-7
v_gene: TRBV28
CDR3aa: CASSRAGTDYEQYF
CDR3nt: TGTGCCAGCAGTCGAGCCGGGACAGACTACGAGCAGTACTTC

d_gene: -
abundance: -
j_gene: TRBJ1-2
v_gene: TRBV30
CDR3aa: CAWRSGGSGYTF
CDR3nt: TGTGCCTGGAGATCGGGGGGAAGCGGCTACACCTTC

d_gene: -
abundance: -
j_gene: TRBJ1-5
v_gene: TRBV6-5
CDR3aa: CASRPGNQPQHF
CDR3nt: TGTGCCAGCAGACCGGGCAATCAGCCCCAGCATTTT

d_gene: TRBD1
abundance: -
j_gene: TRBJ1-5
v_gene: TRBV28
CDR3aa: CASSLLQGGRQPQHF
CDR3nt: TGTGCCAGCAGTCTCCTACAGGGGGGACGGCAGCCCCAGCATTTT

d_gene: TRBD2
abundance: -
j_gene: TRBJ2-2
v_gene: TRBV27
CDR3aa: CASSSAGDWKNTGELFF
CDR3nt: TGTGCCAGCAGTTCCGCGGGGGACTGGAAGAACACCGGGGAGCTGTTTTTT

d_gene: -
abundance: -
j_gene: TRBJ1-2
v_gene: TRBV5-1
CDR3aa: CASSGIGAAYGYTF
CDR3nt: TGCGCCAGCAGCGGAATAGGAGCTGCCTATGGCTACACCTTC

d_gene: TRBD1
abundance: -
j_gene: TRBJ2-7
v_gene: TRBV7-9
CDR3aa: CASSLLGQGSEQYF
CDR3nt: TGTGCCAGCAGCTTACTTGGACAGGGGTCCGAGCAGTACTTC